Shown below are 24 T cell receptor beta chains from a single sample sequenced in a study of shared clonotypes between healthy human individuals. Naive CD8 cells lacked CD45RO and underwent positive selection for CCR7, leaving out terminally differentiated effector memory CD45RA+ cells. Clones were sequenced by immunoSEQ multiplex PCR, and TCRdb holds only the in-frame ones, with some missing. The sample lists around 640,000 clones; about 96% were seen once. Sequenced sample: naive CD8+ T cells sorted from blood. The receptors were gathered from a woman aged 25 to 45 in good health.

J is TRBJ2-7 and V is TRBV27; 9 bases are shared with TRBD2. This CDR3 has 15 residues. J gave up 4 bases and V 5 bases, and 9 bases lay outside the gene matches. Per the germline V gene, CDR1 is MNHEY and CDR2 is SMNVEV (reference sequence). The CDR3 region has the DNA TGTGCCAGCAGTCCTACCAACGCGGGAGGGTACGAGCAGTACTTC. Amino acid sequence: CASSPTNAGGYEQYF.

This chain joins TRBV2 and TRBJ1-4, with D tentatively TRBD1 (5 bases). Looked up from germline, CDR1 is SNHLY and CDR2 is FYNNEI. The CDR3 spans 17 residues. V shed 5 bases and J shed 0 bases, with 16 bases lying between them. CDR3 sequence (DNA): TGTGCCAGCAGTCGTGGGCAGGGTTCCGCAACTAATGAAAAACTGTTTTTT. Amino acid sequence: CASSRGQGSATNEKLFF.

The chain carries TRBV19 and TRBJ2-1; D is unclear. The ends were cut back, 0 bases at V and 1 base at J, with 7 bases in the middle. The CDR3 sequence is 15 residues long. Germline assignment: CDR1 LNHDA and CDR2 SQIVND (reference sequence). In nucleotides, the CDR3 is TGTGCCAGTAGTATAGAAGGCAATTCCTACAATGAGCAGTTCTTC. This encodes CASSIEGNSYNEQFF.

The V gene is TRBV11-2, the J gene TRBJ2-1; D perhaps matches TRBD2 (5 bases). The V end was cut by 1 base, the J end by 2 bases, with 18 bases between. The CDR3 length is 18 residues. Germline V lookup: CDR1 SGHAT, CDR2 FQNNGV. CDR3 nucleotide sequence: TGTGCCAGCAGCTTAGGTAGTGGCTGGGCGGGCCCCTACAATGAGCAGTTCTTC. Translation: CASSLGSGWAGPYNEQFF.

This clone was recorded only once. The chain couples TRBV9 to TRBJ2-5; D might be TRBD2 (6 bases). TRBJ2-7 explains the end of the DNA better; the J call may be wrong. This CDR3 has 15 amino acids. CDR1 is SGDLS, CDR2 YYNGEE, per germline. This chain's CDR3 is CASSVGWRGSYEQYF. For the CDR3, the DNA is TGTGCCAGCAGCGTAGGATGGCGGGGCTCCTACGAGCAGTACTTC.

The chain has TRBV9 and TRBJ2-3; possibly TRBD2 for D (5 bases). Germline lookup yields CDR1 SGDLS and CDR2 YYNGEE. The CDR3 totals 13 residues. Trimming removed 4 bases from V and 4 bases from J, with 10 bases in between. The chain's CDR3 is CASSSEEADTQYF. The CDR3 DNA is TGTGCCAGCAGCTCAGAGGAGGCAGATACGCAGTATTTT. The whole variable domain, filled in from reference TRBV9 and TRBJ2-3, reads DSGVTQTPKHLITATGQRVTLRCSPRSGDLSVYWYQQSLDQGLQFLIQYYNGEERAKGNILERFSAQQFPDLHSELNLSSLELGDSALYFCASSSEEADTQYFGPGTRLTVL.

The J gene is TRBJ2-2, the V gene TRBV14; D is undetermined. Germline CDR1 reads SGHDN; CDR2 reads FVKESK. The CDR3 is 12 amino acids. Between the trimmed V and J ends, which lost 5 bases and 6 bases, there was a span of 7 bases. The CDR3 nucleotides read TGTGCCAGCAGCGGTTGGGCCGGGGAGCTGTTTTTT. Protein: CASSGWAGELFF.

This rearrangement joins TRBV6-6 to TRBJ2-1, with D maybe TRBD2 (6 bases). The CDR3 is made up of 13 amino acids. V dropped 5 bases and J dropped 5 bases, with 10 bases sitting between them. Germline loops: CDR1 MNHNY, CDR2 SVGAGI (reference sequence). CDR3 loop: CASSADYNNEQFF. DNA for the CDR3: TGTGCCAGCAGTGCGGACTACAACAATGAGCAGTTCTTC.

Turning to this clone: Other DNA sequences in this sample translate to the same CDR3. The chain recombines TRBV2 with TRBJ2-7; D may match TRBD1 or TRBD2 (5 bases each). V was cut by 0 bases and J by 0 bases, with 12 bases left in between. The CDR3 consists of 16 residues. CDR1 SNHLY and CDR2 FYNNEI come from the germline V gene. DNA of the CDR3: TGTGCCAGCAGTGAAGCGCTGGGACGTAGCTCCTACGAGCAGTACTTC. Protein sequence: CASSEALGRSSYEQYF.

This chain joins TRBV28 and TRBJ2-2, with 7 bases that match TRBD1. J gave up 4 bases and V 6 bases, and 5 bases lay outside the gene matches. Germline lookup yields CDR1 MDHEN and CDR2 SYDVKM. The CDR3 covers 14 residues. CDR3 bases: TGTGCCAGCAGCCCGGGACAGCTCACCGGGGAGCTGTTTTTT. It codes for CASSPGQLTGELFF.

The rearrangement uses TRBV29-1 and TRBJ2-5; 7 nucleotides agree with TRBD2. Germline loops: CDR1 SQVTM, CDR2 ANQGSEA. This CDR3 comprises 15 residues. After removal of 2 bases from V and 1 base from J, the junction contained 7 bases not matched to a gene. CDR3 DNA: TGCAGCGTTGAACTCGGCGGGAGCCGCCAAGAGACCCAGTACTTC. This codes for CSVELGGSRQETQYF.

The rearrangement joins TRBV27 to TRBJ1-5; D might be TRBD1 (5 bases). Germline-derived CDR1 and CDR2 are MNHEY and SMNVEV (reference sequence). The CDR3 contains 13 residues. Trimming cost V 4 bases and J 8 bases, with 12 bases left between them. The CDR3 is CASSYSGWEPQHF. CDR3 DNA sequence: TGTGCCAGCAGTTATTCAGGGTGGGAGCCCCAGCATTTT.

The chain combines TRBV9 with TRBJ2-7; D is ambiguous. This CDR3 is 13 amino acids long. Germline V lookup: CDR1 SGDLS, CDR2 YYNGEE. Trimming cost V 0 bases and J 7 bases, with 11 bases left between them. In DNA, the CDR3 is TGTGCCAGCAGCGTAGGTTCCTCTTGGGAGCAGTACTTC. This codes for CASSVGSSWEQYF. The whole variable domain, filled in from reference TRBV9 and TRBJ2-7, reads DSGVTQTPKHLITATGQRVTLRCSPRSGDLSVYWYQQSLDQGLQFLIQYYNGEERAKGNILERFSAQQFPDLHSELNLSSLELGDSALYFCASSVGSSWEQYFGPGTRLTVT.

The rearrangement uses TRBV15 and TRBJ1-3; D is perhaps TRBD1 (6 bases). V lost 0 bases and J lost 4, with 13 bases in between. The CDR3 is 16 residues long. Germline V gene sequence: CDR1 LNHNV, CDR2 YYDKDF (reference sequence). The CDR3 is CATSRDRGGSGNTIYF. For the CDR3, the DNA is TGTGCCACCAGCAGAGATCGAGGGGGATCGGGAAACACCATATATTTT.

This chain uses TRBV23-1 with TRBJ1-2; 9 nucleotides line up with TRBD1. TRBV23-1 is assigned to the ORF class and has an uncertain function. The CDR3 is made up of 18 amino acids. The V gene end was trimmed by 3 bases and the J gene end by 0 bases; junction bases not matched to a gene: 11. The CDR3 loop is CASSHNQGTGLTNYGYTF. CDR3 sequence (DNA): TGCGCCAGCAGTCACAACCAAGGGACAGGGTTAACTAACTATGGCTACACCTTC.

The chain employs TRBV4-1 and TRBJ2-1; D is ambiguous. Between the trimmed V and J ends, which lost 4 bases and 1 base, there was a span of 11 bases. CDR3 size: 15 residues. Germline V lookup: CDR1 MGHRA, CDR2 YSYEKL. Here the CDR3 DNA reads TGCGCCAGCAGCCCCACGACCATATCCTACAATGAGCAGTTCTTC. This gives the protein CASSPTTISYNEQFF.

This clone was seen a single time. The V gene is TRBV27, the J gene TRBJ1-5, with TRBD1 identical over 8 bases. With V trimmed by 2 bases and J by 2 bases, 5 bases remained unmatched. Germline loops: CDR1 MNHEY, CDR2 SMNVEV (reference sequence). The CDR3 consists of 16 residues. CDR3 amino acids: CASSLGWGQGNQPQHF. Here the CDR3 DNA reads TGTGCCAGCAGTTTAGGTTGGGGACAGGGCAATCAGCCCCAGCATTTT.

This chain connects TRBV27 to TRBJ2-7; D is ambiguous. Germline CDR1 reads MNHEY; CDR2 reads SMNVEV (reference sequence). V dropped 5 bases and J dropped 4 bases, with 21 bases sitting between them. The CDR3 loop spans 16 amino acids. CDR3 nucleotide sequence: TGTGCCAGCAGTCCCCCAGACATCTCTGGACCTTACGAGCAGTACTTC. Translated: CASSPPDISGPYEQYF.

J is TRBJ1-1 and V is TRBV28, with TRBD1 as a possible D gene (5 bases). This CDR3 spans 15 amino acids. The germline V gene has CDR1 MDHEN and CDR2 SYDVKM. Trimming removed 4 bases at V and 6 bases at J, with 18 bases between. The CDR3 is CASSSRVGDGAEAFF. DNA of the CDR3: TGTGCCAGCAGTTCCCGGGTTGGGGACGGGGCTGAAGCTTTCTTT.

The chain uses TRBV27 and TRBJ2-5, with D perhaps matching TRBD1 (5 bases). The end of the DNA aligns better with TRBJ2-7, so the J call may be wrong. This CDR3 has 13 residues. The germline gives CDR1 MNHEY, CDR2 SMNVEV (reference sequence). The CDR3: CASSYSTVGEQYF. CDR3 bases: TGTGCCAGCAGTTACTCGACAGTTGGCGAGCAGTACTTC.

The genes are TRBV7-9 and TRBJ2-2; possibly TRBD1 for D (6 bases). This CDR3 region has 11 residues. The V gene's germline CDR1 is SEHNR and CDR2 FQNEAQ (reference sequence). V lost 10 bases and J 6 bases, leaving 9 bases between the germline ends. This CDR3 reads CANRVPGELFF. The CDR3 DNA is TGTGCCAACAGGGTCCCCGGGGAGCTGTTTTTT.

The chain links TRBV7-2 to TRBJ2-3; 11 bases match TRBD2. This CDR3 comprises 16 residues. Germline V lookup: CDR1 SGHTA, CDR2 FQGNSA. J gave up 0 bases and V 5 bases, and 4 bases lay outside the gene matches. The CDR3 DNA follows: TGTGCCAGCAGCGATCGGACTAGCGGGAGCACAGATACGCAGTATTTT. Its protein product is CASSDRTSGSTDTQYF.

This clone was counted once. This chain uses TRBV19 with TRBJ2-7, with a possible D match to TRBD2 (6 bases). Germline V gives CDR1 LNHDA, CDR2 SQIVND (reference sequence). CDR3 size: 11 residues. V lost 4 bases and J 5 bases, leaving 6 bases between the germline ends. The CDR3 region has the DNA TGTGCCAGTAGTAGGGGGGACGAGCAGTACTTC. Translation: CASSRGDEQYF.

The J gene is TRBJ1-1, the V gene TRBV13, with 8 bases matching TRBD1. The CDR3 spans 15 residues. CDR1 and CDR2 (germline): PRHDT, FYEKMQ (reference sequence). V trimming: 4 bases; J trimming: 2 bases; junction bases outside the gene matches: 6. CDR3: CASSSTGEGNTEAFF. In DNA form, the CDR3 reads TGTGCCAGCAGCTCGACAGGGGAGGGAAACACTGAAGCTTTCTTT.